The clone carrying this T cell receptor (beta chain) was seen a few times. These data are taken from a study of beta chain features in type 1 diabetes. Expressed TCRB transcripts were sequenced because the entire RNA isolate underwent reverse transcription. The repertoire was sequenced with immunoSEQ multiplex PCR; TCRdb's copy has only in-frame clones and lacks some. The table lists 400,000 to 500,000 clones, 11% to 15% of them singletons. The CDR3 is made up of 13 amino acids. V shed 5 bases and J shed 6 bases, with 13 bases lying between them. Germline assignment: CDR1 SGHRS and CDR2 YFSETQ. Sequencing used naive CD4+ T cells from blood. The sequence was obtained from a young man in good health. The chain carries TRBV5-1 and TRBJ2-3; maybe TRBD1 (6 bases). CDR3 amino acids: CASSIRTADTQYF. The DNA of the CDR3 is TGCGCCAGCAGTATCCGGACAGCTGATACGCAGTATTTT.